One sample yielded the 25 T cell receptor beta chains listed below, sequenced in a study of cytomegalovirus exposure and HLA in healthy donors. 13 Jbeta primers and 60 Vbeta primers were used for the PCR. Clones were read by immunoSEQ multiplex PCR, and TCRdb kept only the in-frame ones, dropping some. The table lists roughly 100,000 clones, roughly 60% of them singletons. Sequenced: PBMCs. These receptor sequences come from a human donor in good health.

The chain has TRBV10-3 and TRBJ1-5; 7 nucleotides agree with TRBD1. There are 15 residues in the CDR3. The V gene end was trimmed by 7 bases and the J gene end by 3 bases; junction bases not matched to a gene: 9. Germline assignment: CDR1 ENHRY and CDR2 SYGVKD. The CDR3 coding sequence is TGTGCCATCAAGAATTCAGGGGGGCCCAATCAGCCCCAGCATTTT. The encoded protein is CAIKNSGGPNQPQHF.

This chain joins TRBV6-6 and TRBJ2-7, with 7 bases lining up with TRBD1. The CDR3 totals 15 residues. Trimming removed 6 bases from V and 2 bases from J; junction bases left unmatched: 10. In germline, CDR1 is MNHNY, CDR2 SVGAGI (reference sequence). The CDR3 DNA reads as TGTGCCAGCAGGGCTGTCGGGACAGAAGCCTACGAGCAGTACTTC. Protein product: CASRAVGTEAYEQYF.

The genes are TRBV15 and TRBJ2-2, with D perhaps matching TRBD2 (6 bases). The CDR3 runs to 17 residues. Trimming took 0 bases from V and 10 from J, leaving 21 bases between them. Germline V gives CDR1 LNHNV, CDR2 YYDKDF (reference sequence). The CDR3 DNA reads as TGTGCCACCAGCAGAGATTCCGGGGCTAGCGTACGAGAGGAGCTGTTTTTT. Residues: CATSRDSGASVREELFF.

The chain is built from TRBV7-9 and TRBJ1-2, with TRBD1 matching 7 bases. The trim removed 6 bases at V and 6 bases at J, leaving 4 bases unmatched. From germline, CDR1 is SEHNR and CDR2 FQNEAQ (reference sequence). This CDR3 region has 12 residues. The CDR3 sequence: CASRIDRDGYTF. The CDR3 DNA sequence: TGTGCCAGCAGGATAGACAGGGATGGCTACACCTTC.

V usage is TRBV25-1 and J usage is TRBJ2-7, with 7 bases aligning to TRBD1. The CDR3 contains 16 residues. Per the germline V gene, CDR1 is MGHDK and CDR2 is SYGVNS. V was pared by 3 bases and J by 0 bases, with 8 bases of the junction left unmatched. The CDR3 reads CASSDITGTASYEQYF. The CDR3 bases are TGTGCCAGCAGTGATATAACCGGGACAGCCTCCTACGAGCAGTACTTC.

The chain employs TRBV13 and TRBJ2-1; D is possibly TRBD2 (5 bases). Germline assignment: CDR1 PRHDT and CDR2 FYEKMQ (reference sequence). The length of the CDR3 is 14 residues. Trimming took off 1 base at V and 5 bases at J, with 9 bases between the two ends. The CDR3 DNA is TGTGCCAGCAGCTTAGAAAAGCGGAACAATGAGCAGTTCTTC. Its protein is CASSLEKRNNEQFF.

As DNA, the CDR3 is TGTGCCAGCAGCTTAACAGTACAGGGTGGGTACAATGAGCAGTTCTTC. Amino acid sequence: CASSLTVQGGYNEQFF. The rearrangement links TRBV7-8 to TRBJ2-1; D is possibly TRBD1 (6 bases). V dropped 2 bases and J dropped 4 bases, with 15 bases sitting between them. The CDR3 runs to 16 residues. Germline V gene data show CDR1 as SGHVS and CDR2 as FQNEAQ.

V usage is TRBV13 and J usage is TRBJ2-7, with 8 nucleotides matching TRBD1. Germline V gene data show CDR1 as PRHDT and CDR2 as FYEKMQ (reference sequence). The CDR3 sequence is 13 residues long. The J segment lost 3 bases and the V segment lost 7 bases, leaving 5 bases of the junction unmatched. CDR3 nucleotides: TGTGCCAGCACTCGGACAGGGAGCTACGAGCAGTACTTC. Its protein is CASTRTGSYEQYF.

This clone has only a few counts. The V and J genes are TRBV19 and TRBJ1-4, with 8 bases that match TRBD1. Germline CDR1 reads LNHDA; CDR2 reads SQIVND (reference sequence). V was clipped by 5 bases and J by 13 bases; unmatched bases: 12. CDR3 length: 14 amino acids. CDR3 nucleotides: TGTGCCAGTAGTTCCCGGACAGGGAATGTCCCACTGTTTTTT. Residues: CASSSRTGNVPLFF. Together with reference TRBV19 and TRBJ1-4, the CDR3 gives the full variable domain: DGGITQSPKYLFRKEGQNVTLSCEQNLNHDAMYWYRQDPGQGLRLIYYSQIVNDFQKGDIAEGYSVSREKKESFPLTVTSAQKNPTAFYLCASSSRTGNVPLFFGSGTQLSVL.

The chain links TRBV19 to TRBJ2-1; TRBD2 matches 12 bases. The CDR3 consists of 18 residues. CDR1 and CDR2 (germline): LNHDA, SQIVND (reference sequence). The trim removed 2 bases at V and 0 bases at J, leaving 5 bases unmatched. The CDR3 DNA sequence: TGTGCCAGTAGTATATTGACTAGCGGGAGAGGCTCCTACAATGAGCAGTTCTTC. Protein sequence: CASSILTSGRGSYNEQFF.

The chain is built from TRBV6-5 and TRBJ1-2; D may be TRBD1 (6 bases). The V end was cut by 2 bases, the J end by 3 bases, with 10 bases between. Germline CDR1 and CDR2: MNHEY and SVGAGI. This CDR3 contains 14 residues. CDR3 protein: CASSYAGAHYGYTF. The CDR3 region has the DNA TGTGCCAGCAGTTACGCGGGGGCGCACTATGGCTACACCTTC.

CDR3 DNA: TGTGCCAGCAGCTTATTATCTCGGGGTGAGCAGTTCTTC. This translates into CASSLLSRGEQFF. The chain uses TRBV11-3 and TRBJ2-1; perhaps TRBD2 as D (5 bases). CDR1 and CDR2 (germline): SGHNT, YENEEA. V lost 2 bases, J lost 9 bases, and 11 bases lay in between. This CDR3 has 13 residues.

The chain's CDR3 is CASSYLRQANPTEAFF. The CDR3 DNA follows: TGTGCCAGCAGTTACCTAAGGCAGGCGAACCCCACTGAAGCTTTCTTT. The gene calls are TRBV6-5 and TRBJ1-1; D gene ambiguous. The CDR3 is 16 amino acids. The V gene lost 2 bases and the J gene lost 4 bases, with 17 bases spanning the gap. Germline assignment: CDR1 MNHEY and CDR2 SVGAGI.

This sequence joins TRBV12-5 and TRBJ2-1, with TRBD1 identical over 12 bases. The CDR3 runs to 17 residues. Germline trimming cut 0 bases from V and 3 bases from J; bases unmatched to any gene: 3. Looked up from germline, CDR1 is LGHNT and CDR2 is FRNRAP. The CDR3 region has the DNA TGTGCTAGTGGTTTGGTTGGGACAGGGGGCATCTACAATGAGCAGTTCTTC. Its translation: CASGLVGTGGIYNEQFF.

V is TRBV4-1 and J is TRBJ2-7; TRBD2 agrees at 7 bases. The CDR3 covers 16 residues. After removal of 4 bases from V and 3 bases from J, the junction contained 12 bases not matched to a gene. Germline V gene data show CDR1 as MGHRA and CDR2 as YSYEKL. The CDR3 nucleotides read TGCGCCAGCAGCCGAGCCCAGAAAGGCGGGGGCTACGAGCAGTACTTC. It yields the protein CASSRAQKGGGYEQYF.

CDR3 sequence (DNA): TGTGCCAGCAGCCCTGGACAGTTGAGAACCGGGGAGCTGTTTTTT. Protein product: CASSPGQLRTGELFF. V is TRBV5-8 and J is TRBJ2-2; a weak D match, TRBD1 (6 bases). V lost 4 bases and J lost 5, with 15 bases in between. The CDR3 is 15 residues long. Germline V lookup: CDR1 SGHTS, CDR2 YDEGEE. Looking up the rest from reference TRBV5-8 and TRBJ2-2 gives the full variable domain: EAGVTQSPTHLIKTRGQQATLRCSPISGHTSVYWYQQALGLGLQFLLWYDEGEERNRGNFPPRFSGRQFPNYSSELNVNALELEDSALYLCASSPGQLRTGELFFGEGSRLTVL.

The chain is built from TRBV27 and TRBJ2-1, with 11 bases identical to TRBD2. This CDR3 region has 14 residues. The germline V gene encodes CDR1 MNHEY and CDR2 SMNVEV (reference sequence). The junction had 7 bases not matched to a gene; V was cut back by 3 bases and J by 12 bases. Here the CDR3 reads CASSLFSGRGGQFF. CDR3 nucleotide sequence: TGTGCCAGCAGTTTGTTTAGCGGGAGGGGGGGGCAGTTCTTC.

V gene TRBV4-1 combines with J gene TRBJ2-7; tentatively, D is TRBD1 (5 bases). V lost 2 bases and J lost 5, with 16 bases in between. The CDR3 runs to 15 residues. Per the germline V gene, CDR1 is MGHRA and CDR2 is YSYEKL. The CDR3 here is CASSQRAQGTHEQYF. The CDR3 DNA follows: TGCGCCAGCAGCCAAAGGGCTCAGGGTACCCACGAGCAGTACTTC.

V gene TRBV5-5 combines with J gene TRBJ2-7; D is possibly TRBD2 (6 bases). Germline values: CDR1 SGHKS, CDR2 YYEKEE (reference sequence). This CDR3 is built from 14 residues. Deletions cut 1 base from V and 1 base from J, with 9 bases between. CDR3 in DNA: TGTGCCAGCAGCTTGCACCGGGGGTCCTACGAGCAGTACTTC. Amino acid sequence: CASSLHRGSYEQYF.

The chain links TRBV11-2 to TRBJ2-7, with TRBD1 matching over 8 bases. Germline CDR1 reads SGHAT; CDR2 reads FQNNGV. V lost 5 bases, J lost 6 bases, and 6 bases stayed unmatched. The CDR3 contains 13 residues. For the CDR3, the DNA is TGTGCCAGCAGCCGGACAGGGTTGAGCGAGCAGTACTTC. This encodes CASSRTGLSEQYF.

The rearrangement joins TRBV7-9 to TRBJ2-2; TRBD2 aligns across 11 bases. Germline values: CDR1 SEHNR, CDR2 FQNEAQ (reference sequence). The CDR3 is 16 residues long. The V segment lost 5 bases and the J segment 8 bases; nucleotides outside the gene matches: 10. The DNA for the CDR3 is TGTGCCAGCAGCATTGGACTAGCGGGCTCTGGTGGGGAGCTGTTTTTT. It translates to CASSIGLAGSGGELFF.

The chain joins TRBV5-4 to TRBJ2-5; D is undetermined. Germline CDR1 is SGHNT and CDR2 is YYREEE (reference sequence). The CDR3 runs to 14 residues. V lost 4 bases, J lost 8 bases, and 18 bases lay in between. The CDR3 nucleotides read TGTGCCAGCAGCCTGGACGGGTTGACCGTAACCCAGTACTTC. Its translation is CASSLDGLTVTQYF.

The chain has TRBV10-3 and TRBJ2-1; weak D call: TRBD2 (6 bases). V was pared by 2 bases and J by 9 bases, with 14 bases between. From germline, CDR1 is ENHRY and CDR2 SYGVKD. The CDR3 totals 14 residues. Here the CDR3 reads CAISESEYGGEQFF. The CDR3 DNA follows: TGTGCCATCAGTGAGAGTGAATACGGGGGTGAGCAGTTCTTC.

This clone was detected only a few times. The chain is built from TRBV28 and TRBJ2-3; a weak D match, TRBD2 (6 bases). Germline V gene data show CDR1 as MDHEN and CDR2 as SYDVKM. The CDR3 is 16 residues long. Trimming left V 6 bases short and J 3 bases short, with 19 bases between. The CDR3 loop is CASSDDGTGGTDTQYF. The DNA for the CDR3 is TGTGCCAGCAGCGATGACGGGACCGGGGGTACAGATACGCAGTATTTT.

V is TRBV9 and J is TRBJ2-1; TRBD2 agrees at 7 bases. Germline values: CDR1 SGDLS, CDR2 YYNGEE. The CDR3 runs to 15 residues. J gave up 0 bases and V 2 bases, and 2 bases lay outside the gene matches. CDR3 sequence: CASSVTSASYNEQFF. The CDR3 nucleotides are TGTGCCAGCAGCGTCACTAGCGCCTCCTACAATGAGCAGTTCTTC.